This T cell receptor beta chain originates from a study of blood T cell repertoires in COVID-19. Original data processing: Amplified reference gene primers provided the basis for estimating nucleated cell counts. Some clones are missing from TCRdb's copy, which holds only in-frame ones; the method was immunoSEQ multiplex PCR. V, J and clone size were drawn from that table, and D and trimming were deduced from the DNA. In the table there are 300,000 to 350,000 clones, 80% to 90% of which are singletons. This clone was recorded a few times. CDR3 length: 12 residues. Germline CDR1 reads LNHDA; CDR2 reads SQIVND (reference sequence). The trim removed 7 bases at V and 5 bases at J, leaving 3 bases unmatched.

This clonotype originated in a young man with active or convalescent COVID-19. The chain carries TRBV19 and TRBJ1-1, with TRBD1 matching over 8 bases. The sequenced sample was peripheral blood. CDR3 bases: TGTGCCAGTAAACAGGGGGTAACTGAAGCTTTCTTT. This sequence encodes CASKQGVTEAFF.